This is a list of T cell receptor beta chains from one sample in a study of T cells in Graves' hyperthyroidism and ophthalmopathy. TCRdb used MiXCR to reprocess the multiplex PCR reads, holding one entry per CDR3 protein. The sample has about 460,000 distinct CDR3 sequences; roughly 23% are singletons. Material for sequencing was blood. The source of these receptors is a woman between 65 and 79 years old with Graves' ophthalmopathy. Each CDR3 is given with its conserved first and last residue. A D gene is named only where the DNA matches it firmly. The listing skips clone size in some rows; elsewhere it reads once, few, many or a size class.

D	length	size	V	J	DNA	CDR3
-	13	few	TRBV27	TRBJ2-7	TGTGCCAGCAGTTTTAGGGTAGATAAGGAGCAGTACTTC	CASSFRVDKEQYF
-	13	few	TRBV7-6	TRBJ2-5	TGTGCCAGCCCTCTTAGCGCACAAGAGACCCAGTACTTC	CASPLSAQETQYF
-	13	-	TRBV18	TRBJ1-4	TGTGCCAGCTCAAGACCGCCTAATGAAAAACTGTTTTTT	CASSRPPNEKLFF
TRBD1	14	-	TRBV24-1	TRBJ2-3	TGTGCCACCAGCGGGACAGGGGAAGGCGATACGCAGTATTTT	CATSGTGEGDTQYF
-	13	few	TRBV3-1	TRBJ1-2	TGTGCCAGCAGCCAAACGCTCGACCATGGCTACACCTTC	CASSQTLDHGYTF
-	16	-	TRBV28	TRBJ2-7	TGTGCCAGCAGAAAACCGTGGGACACGCAGTATATCGAGCAGTACTTC	CASRKPWDTQYIEQYF
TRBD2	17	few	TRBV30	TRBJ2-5	TGTGCCTGGAGTGTTCCCCAAGGACTTAGCGGGAGCGAGACCCAGTACTTC	CAWSVPQGLSGSETQYF
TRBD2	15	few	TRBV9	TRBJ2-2	TGTGCCAGCAGCGTTACTAGCGGGAGGACCGGGGAGCTGTTTTTT	CASSVTSGRTGELFF
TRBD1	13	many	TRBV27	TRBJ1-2	TGTGCCAGCTCCCCGACAGGGGTCTATGGCTACACCTTC	CASSPTGVYGYTF
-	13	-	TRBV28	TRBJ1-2	TGTGCCAGCAGTTTATCGACCGTATATGGCTACACCTTC	CASSLSTVYGYTF
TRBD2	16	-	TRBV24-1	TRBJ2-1	TGTGCCACCAGAGTACAACAGCGGGATATCTGCAATGAGCAGTTCTTC	CATRVQQRDICNEQFF
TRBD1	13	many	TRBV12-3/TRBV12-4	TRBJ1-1	TGTGCCGCGCGGGACAGTTACAACACTGAAGCTTTCTTT	CAARDSYNTEAFF
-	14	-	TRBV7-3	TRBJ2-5	TGTGCCAGCAGCTCAAGCGGGTTACAAGAGACCCAGTACTTC	CASSSSGLQETQYF
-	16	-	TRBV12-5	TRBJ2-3	TGTGCTAGTGGTTCTCCACAGGGTATGTGGACAGATACGCAGTATTTT	CASGSPQGMWTDTQYF
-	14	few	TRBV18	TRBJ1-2	TGTGCCAGCTCACCACAGGTTTCAGACTATGGCTACACCTTC	CASSPQVSDYGYTF
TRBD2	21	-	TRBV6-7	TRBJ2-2	TGTGCCAGCAAGATCTACCGCGGGAGGGAACTAAAACCTTTCAACACCGGGGAGCTGTTTTTT	CASKIYRGRELKPFNTGELFF
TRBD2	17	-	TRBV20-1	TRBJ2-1	TGCAGTGCTAGAGACGCCGTGGAGCGGGAGAGCTACAATGAGCAGTTCTTC	CSARDAVERESYNEQFF
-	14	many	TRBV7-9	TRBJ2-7	TGTGCCAGCAGTTCCCCCAGCAGCTCCTACGAGCAGTACTTC	CASSSPSSSYEQYF
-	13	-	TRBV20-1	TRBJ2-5	TGCAGTGTTCTCCCCGCCATCGGAGAGACCCAGTACTTC	CSVLPAIGETQYF
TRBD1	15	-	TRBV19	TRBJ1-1	TGTGCCAGTAGTATCCCCCAACAGGGGATCACTGAAGCTTTCTTT	CASSIPQQGITEAFF
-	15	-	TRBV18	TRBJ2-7	TGTGCCAGCTCACCGGTGGGGGGAGCCCTCTACGAGCAGTACTTC	CASSPVGGALYEQYF
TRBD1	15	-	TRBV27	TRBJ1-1	TGTGCCAGCAGTTACAGGGGGCTCCTGAACACTGAAGCTTTCTTT	CASSYRGLLNTEAFF
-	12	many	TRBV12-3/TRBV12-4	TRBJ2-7	TGTGCCAGCAGTTTCCTCAACTACGAGCAGTACTTC	CASSFLNYEQYF
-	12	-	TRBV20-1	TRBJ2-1	TGCAGTGCTAGTAAATCCTACAATGAGCAGTTCTTC	CSASKSYNEQFF
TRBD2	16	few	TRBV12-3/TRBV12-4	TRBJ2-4	TGTGCCAGCAGTTTTAGGGAGGGGATAGCCAAAAACATTCAGTACTTC	CASSFREGIAKNIQYF
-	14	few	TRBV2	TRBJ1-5	TGTGCCAGCAGTGATGTAGCTTTCAATCAGCCCCAGCATTTT	CASSDVAFNQPQHF
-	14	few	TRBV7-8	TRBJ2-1	TGTGCCAGCAGCTTAGGGATCTCCCTTGGTGAGCAGTTCTTC	CASSLGISLGEQFF
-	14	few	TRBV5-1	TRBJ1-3	TGCGCCAGCAGCTTCCAGGGATCTGGAAACACCATATATTTT	CASSFQGSGNTIYF
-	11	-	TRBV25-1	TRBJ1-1	TGTGCCAGCATGGTTAAGGGGCGAGCTTTCTTT	CASMVKGRAFF
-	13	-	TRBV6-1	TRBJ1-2	TGTGCCAGCAGGCCTAACAGGGCATTAGGCTACACCTTC	CASRPNRALGYTF
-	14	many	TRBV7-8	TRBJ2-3	TGTGCCAGCAGCTTAGGAGGGGAAACAGATACGCAGTATTTT	CASSLGGETDTQYF
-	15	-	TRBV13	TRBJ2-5	TGTGCCAGCAGCTACTGGGGGGCCCTACAAGAGACCCAGTACTTC	CASSYWGALQETQYF
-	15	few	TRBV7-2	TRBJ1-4	TGTGCCAGCAGCTTAGCGTCCAGGGGTAGTGAAAAACTGTTTTTT	CASSLASRGSEKLFF
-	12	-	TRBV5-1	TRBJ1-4	TGCGCCAGCAGCTTGGTGGATGAAAAACTGTTTTTT	CASSLVDEKLFF
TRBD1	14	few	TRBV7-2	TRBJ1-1	TGTGCCAGCAGCTCCGGGACAGGGAACCCTGAAGCTTTCTTT	CASSSGTGNPEAFF
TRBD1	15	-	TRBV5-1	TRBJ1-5	TGCGCCAGCAGCCAAGGACAGGGAAAGGATCAGCCCCAGCATTTT	CASSQGQGKDQPQHF
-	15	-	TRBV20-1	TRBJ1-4	TGCAGTGTTCCGGGGGGGGGACGCGTAAGAGGAAAACTGTTTTTT	CSVPGGGRVRGKLFF
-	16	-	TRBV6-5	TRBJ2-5	TGTGCCAGCAGTCACGGCACAGGGAAGCGACAAGAGACCCAGTACTTC	CASSHGTGKRQETQYF
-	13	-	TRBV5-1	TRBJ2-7	TGCGCCAGCAGCTCCCCTGGATTCTACGAGCAGTACTTC	CASSSPGFYEQYF
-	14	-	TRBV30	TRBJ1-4	TGTGCCTGGAGTGTAGGGGGGCATCGGGAAAAACTGTTTTTT	CAWSVGGHREKLFF
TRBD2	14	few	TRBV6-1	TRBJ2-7	TGTGCCAGCAGCCGCCCCGGGGGGGGTAACGAGCAGTACTTC	CASSRPGGGNEQYF